This paragraph reports one TCR beta chain. The sample is drawn from a study of blood T cell repertoires in COVID-19. Study-wide context: Italy, Spain and the United States were the sources of the convalescent and acute COVID-19 samples. PBMCs, B-cell-depleted T cells, or T cells provided the cDNA or gDNA that made up the material.

Seattle patient enrollment occurred during active infection, with longitudinal follow-up thereafter. Study processing details: Cell counts per sample came from amplifying reference gene primers. Generated by immunoSEQ multiplex PCR, the TCRdb table keeps only in-frame clones and is missing some. That table supplies the V and J calls and clone size; D and trimming were determined from the DNA. Of fewer than 650,000 clones detected, 70% to 90% appear once; the ten largest clones hold roughly 7.4%. Trimming stripped 3 bases from V and 6 bases from J, with 12 bases between. Germline V gene data show CDR1 as SGHRS and CDR2 as YFSETQ. This CDR3 comprises 13 residues.

The sequence came from a woman in her 50s with COVID-19, enrolled during active disease. Sequences were obtained from peripheral blood. The V call is TRBV5-1, the J call TRBJ1-2; D is undetermined. The CDR3 coding sequence is TGCGCCAGCAGCTACGACCTTCGGGATGGCTACACCTTC. Protein product: CASSYDLRDGYTF.